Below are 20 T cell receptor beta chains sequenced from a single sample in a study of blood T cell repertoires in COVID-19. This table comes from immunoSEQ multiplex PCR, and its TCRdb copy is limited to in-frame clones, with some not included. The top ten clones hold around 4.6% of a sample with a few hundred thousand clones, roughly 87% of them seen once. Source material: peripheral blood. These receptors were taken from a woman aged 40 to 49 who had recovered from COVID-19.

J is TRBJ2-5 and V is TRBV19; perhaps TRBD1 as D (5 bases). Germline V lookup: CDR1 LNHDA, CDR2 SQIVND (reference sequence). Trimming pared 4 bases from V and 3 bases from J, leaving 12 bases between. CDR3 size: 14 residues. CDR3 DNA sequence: TGTGCCAGTAGTAGAACAGGTGTTAAAGAGACCCAGTACTTC. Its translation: CASSRTGVKETQYF. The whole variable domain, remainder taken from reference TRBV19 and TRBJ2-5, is DGGITQSPKYLFRKEGQNVTLSCEQNLNHDAMYWYRQDPGQGLRLIYYSQIVNDFQKGDIAEGYSVSREKKESFPLTVTSAQKNPTAFYLCASSRTGVKETQYFGPGTRLLVL.

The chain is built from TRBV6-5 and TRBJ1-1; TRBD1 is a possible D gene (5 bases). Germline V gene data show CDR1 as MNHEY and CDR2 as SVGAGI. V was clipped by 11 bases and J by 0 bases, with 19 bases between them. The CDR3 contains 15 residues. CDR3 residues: CAAQIRGGVNTEAFF. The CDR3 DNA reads TGTGCCGCCCAAATCCGCGGGGGAGTGAACACTGAAGCTTTCTTT.

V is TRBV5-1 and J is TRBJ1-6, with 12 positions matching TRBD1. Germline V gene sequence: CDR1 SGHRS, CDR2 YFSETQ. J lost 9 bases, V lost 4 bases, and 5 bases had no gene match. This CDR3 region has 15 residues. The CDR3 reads CASSQGQGASSPLHF. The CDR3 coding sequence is TGCGCCAGCAGCCAGGGACAGGGGGCCAGTTCACCCCTCCACTTT.

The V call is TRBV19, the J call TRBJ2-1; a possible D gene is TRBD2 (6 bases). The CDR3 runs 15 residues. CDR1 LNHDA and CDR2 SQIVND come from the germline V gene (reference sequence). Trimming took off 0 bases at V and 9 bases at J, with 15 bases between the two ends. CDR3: CASSIESGTGVEQFF. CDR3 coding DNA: TGTGCCAGTAGTATAGAGTCAGGGACGGGGGTTGAGCAGTTCTTC.

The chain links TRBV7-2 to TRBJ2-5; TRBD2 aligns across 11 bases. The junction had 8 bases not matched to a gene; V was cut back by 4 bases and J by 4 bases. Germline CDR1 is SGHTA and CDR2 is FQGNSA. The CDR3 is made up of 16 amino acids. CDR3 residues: CASSSVRLAGLETQYF. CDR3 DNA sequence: TGTGCCAGCAGCTCCGTTAGACTAGCGGGACTAGAGACCCAGTACTTC. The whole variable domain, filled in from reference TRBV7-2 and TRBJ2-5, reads GAGVSQSPSNKVTEKGKDVELRCDPISGHTALYWYRQSLGQGLEFLIYFQGNSAPDKSGLPSDRFSAERTGGSVSTLTIQRTQQEDSAVYLCASSSVRLAGLETQYFGPGTRLLVL.

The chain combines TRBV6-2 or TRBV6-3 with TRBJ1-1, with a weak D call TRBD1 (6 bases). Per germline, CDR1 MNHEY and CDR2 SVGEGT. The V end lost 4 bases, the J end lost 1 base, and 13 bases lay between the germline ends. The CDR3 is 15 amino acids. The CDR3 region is CASSLSRGGNTEAFF. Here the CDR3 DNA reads TGTGCCAGCAGTTTATCAAGAGGGGGGAACACTGAAGCTTTCTTT.

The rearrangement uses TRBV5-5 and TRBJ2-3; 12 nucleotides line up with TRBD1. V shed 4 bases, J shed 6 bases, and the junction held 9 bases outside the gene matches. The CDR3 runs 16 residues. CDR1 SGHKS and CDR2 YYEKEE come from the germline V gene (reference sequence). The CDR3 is CASSEGQGAKLDTQYF. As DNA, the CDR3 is TGTGCCAGCAGCGAGGGACAGGGGGCCAAACTCGATACGCAGTATTTT. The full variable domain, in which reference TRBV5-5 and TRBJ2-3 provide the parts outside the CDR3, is DAGVTQSPTHLIKTRGQQVTLRCSPISGHKSVSWYQQVLGQGPQFIFQYYEKEERGRGNFPDRFSARQFPNYSSELNVNALLLGDSALYLCASSEGQGAKLDTQYFGPGTRLTVL.

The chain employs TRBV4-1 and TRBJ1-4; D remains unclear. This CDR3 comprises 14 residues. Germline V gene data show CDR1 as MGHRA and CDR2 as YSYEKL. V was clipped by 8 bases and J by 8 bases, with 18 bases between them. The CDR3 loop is CASSPGGPLEKLFF. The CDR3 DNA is TGCGCCAGCTCCCCGGGAGGGCCCTTGGAAAAACTGTTTTTT.

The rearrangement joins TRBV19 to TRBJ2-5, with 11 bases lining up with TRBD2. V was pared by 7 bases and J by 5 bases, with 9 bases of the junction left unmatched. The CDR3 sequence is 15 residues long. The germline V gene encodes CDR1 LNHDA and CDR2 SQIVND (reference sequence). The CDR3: CASTLLAGGGETQYF. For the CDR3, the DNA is TGTGCCAGTACCCTCCTAGCGGGAGGAGGTGAGACCCAGTACTTC.

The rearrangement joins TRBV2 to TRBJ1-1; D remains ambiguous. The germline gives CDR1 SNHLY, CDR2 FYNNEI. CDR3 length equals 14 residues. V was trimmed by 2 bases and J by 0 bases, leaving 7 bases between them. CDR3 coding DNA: TGTGCCAGCAGTGAAAGGGAGTTGAACACTGAAGCTTTCTTT. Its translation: CASSERELNTEAFF.

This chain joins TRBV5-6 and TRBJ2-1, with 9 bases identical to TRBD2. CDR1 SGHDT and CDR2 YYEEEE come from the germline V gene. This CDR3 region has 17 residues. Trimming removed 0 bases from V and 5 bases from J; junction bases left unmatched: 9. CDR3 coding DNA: TGTGCCAGCAGCTTGGTGCAAGCGGGGGGAACCCACAATGAGCAGTTCTTC. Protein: CASSLVQAGGTHNEQFF.

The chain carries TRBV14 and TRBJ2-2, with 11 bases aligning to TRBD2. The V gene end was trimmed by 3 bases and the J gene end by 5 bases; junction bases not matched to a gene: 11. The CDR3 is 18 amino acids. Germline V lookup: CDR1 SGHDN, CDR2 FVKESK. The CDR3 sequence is CASSQRLAGGPRTGELFF. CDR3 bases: TGTGCCAGCAGCCAGCGGTTAGCGGGGGGGCCTCGAACCGGGGAGCTGTTTTTT.

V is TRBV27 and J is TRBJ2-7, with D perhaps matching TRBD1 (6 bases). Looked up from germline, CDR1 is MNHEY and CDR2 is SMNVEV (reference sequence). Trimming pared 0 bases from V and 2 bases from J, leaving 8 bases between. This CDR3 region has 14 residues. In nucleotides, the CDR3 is TGTGCCAGCAGTTTATCGAGGGGGACCTACGAGCAGTACTTC. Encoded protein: CASSLSRGTYEQYF.

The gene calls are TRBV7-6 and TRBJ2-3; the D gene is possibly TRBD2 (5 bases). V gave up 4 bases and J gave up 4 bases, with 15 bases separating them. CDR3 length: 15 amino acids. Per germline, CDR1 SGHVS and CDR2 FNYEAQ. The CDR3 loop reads CASSSLGYEADTQYF. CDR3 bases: TGTGCCAGCAGCTCACTAGGGTACGAGGCAGATACGCAGTATTTT.

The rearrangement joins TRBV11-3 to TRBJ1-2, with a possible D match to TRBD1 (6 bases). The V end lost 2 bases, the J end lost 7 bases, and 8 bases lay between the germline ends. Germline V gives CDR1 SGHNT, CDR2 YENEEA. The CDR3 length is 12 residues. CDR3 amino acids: CASSLYRAGYTF. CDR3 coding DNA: TGTGCCAGCAGCTTATACAGGGCTGGCTACACCTTC.

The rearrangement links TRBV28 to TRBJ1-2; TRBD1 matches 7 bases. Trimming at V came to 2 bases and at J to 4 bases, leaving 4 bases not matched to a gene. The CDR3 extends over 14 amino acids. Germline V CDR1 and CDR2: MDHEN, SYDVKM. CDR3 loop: CASSLGQAGYGYTF. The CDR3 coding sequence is TGTGCCAGCAGTTTAGGACAGGCGGGCTATGGCTACACCTTC.

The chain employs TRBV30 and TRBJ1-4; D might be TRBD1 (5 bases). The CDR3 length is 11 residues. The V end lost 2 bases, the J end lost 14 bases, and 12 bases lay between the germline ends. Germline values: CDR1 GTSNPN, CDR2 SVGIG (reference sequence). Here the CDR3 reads CAWSSHRGLFF. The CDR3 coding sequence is TGTGCCTGGAGTTCCCATCGGGGGCTGTTTTTT.

CDR3 DNA: TGTGCCAGCAGCTTAGCTGGTACCGGGATGCCCTACAATGAGCAGTTCTTC. It translates to CASSLAGTGMPYNEQFF. This chain links TRBV7-6 with TRBJ2-1, with D maybe TRBD2 (5 bases). V dropped 0 bases and J dropped 2 bases, with 14 bases sitting between them. Germline V gene sequence: CDR1 SGHVS, CDR2 FNYEAQ. This CDR3 spans 17 amino acids.

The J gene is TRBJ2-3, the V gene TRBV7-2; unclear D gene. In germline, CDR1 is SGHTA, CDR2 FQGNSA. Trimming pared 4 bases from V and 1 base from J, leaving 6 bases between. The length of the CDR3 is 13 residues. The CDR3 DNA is TGTGCCAGCAGCTCGACTGGCACAGATACGCAGTATTTT. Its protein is CASSSTGTDTQYF.

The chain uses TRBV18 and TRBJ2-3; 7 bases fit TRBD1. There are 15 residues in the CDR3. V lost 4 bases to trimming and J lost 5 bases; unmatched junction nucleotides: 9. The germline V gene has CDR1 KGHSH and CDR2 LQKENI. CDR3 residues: CASSRRTGEGDTQYF. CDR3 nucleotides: TGTGCCAGCTCACGCCGGACAGGAGAAGGAGATACGCAGTATTTT.